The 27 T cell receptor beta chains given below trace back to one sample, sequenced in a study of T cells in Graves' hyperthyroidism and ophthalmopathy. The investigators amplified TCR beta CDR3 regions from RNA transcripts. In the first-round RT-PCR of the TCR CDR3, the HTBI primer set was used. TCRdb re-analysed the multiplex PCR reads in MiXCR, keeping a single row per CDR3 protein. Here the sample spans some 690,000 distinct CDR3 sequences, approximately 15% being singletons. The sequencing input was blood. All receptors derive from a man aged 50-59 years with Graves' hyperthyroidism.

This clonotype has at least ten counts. For the CDR3, the DNA is TGTGCCAGCAGTTCCCGACTAGCGGGAGGAGGAAATGAGCAGTTCTTC. Residues: CASSSRLAGGGNEQFF. The V call is TRBV28, the J call TRBJ2-1; the match to TRBD2 covers 13 bases. Germline CDR1 is MDHEN and CDR2 is SYDVKM. The CDR3 is made up of 16 amino acids. Trimming at V came to 4 bases and at J to 7 bases, leaving 7 bases not matched to a gene. Looking up the rest from reference TRBV28 and TRBJ2-1 gives the full variable domain: DVKVTQSSRYLVKRTGEKVFLECVQDMDHENMFWYRQDPGLGLRLIYFSYDVKMKEKGDIPEGYSVSREKKERFSLILESASTNQTSMYLCASSSRLAGGGNEQFFGPGTRLTVL.

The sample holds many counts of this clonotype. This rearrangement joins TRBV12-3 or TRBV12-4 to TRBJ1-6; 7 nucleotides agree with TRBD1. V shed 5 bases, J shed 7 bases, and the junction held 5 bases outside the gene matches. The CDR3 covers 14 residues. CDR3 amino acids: CASSPIQGNSPLHF. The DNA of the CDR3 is TGTGCCAGCAGTCCTATACAGGGGAATTCACCCCTCCACTTT.

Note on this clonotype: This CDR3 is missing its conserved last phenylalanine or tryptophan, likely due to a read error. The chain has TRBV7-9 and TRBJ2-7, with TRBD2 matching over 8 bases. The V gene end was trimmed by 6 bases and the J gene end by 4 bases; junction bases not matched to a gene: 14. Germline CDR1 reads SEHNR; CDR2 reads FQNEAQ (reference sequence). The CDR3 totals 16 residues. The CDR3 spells CASRKRSGSVEYEQYL. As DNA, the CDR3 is TGTGCCAGCAGAAAAAGAAGCGGGAGTGTCGAGTACGAGCAGTACCTC.

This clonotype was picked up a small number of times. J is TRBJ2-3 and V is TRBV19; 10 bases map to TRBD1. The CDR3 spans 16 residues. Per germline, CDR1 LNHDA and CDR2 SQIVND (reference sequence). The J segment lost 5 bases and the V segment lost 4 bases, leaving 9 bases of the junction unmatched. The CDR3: CASSTRDRGSRDTQYF. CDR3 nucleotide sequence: TGTGCCAGTAGTACCCGGGACAGGGGAAGTAGAGATACGCAGTATTTT.

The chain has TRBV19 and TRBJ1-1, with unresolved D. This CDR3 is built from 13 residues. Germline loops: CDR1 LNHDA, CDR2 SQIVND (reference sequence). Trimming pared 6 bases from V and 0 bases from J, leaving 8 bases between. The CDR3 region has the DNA TGTGCCAGTAGGCCGTCAGTGAACACTGAAGCTTTCTTT. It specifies CASRPSVNTEAFF.

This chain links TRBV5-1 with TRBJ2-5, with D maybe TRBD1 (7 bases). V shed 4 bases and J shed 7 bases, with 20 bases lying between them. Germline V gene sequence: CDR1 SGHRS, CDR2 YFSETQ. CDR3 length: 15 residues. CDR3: CASSLRDRNLGTQYF. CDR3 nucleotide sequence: TGCGCCAGCAGCCTGCGGGACAGAAACCTAGGGACCCAGTACTTC. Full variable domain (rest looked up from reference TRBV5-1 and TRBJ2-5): KAGVTQTPRYLIKTRGQQVTLSCSPISGHRSVSWYQQTPGQGLQFLFEYFSETQRNKGNFPGRFSGRQFSNSRSEMNVSTLELGDSALYLCASSLRDRNLGTQYFGPGTRLLVL.

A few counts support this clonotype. The CDR3 nucleotides read TGTGCCAGCAGCCCACCCCGTCGTTCGGGTACTGAAAAACTGTTTTTT. Translated: CASSPPRRSGTEKLFF. This chain connects TRBV7-2 to TRBJ1-4; no clear D. Germline assignment: CDR1 SGHTA and CDR2 FQGNSA. CDR3 length: 16 residues. Trimming removed 5 bases at V and 7 bases at J, with 20 bases between.

The CDR3 loop reads CASSLDVFTSGTSYEQYF. The CDR3 coding sequence is TGTGCCAGCAGCTTAGACGTTTTTACTAGCGGGACCTCCTACGAGCAGTACTTC. The V call is TRBV7-8, the J call TRBJ2-7; 10 bases map to TRBD2. This CDR3 spans 18 amino acids. V dropped 1 base and J dropped 0; count of bases not matched to a gene: 9. The V gene's germline CDR1 is SGHVS and CDR2 FQNEAQ.

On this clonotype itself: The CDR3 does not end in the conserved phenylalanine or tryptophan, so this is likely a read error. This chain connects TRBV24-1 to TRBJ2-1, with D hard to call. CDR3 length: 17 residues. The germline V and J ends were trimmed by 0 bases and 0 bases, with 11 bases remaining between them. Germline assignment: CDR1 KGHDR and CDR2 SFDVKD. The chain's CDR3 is CATSDLSSRSSYNEQFC. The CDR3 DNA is TGTGCCACCAGTGATTTGAGTAGCAGAAGCTCCTACAATGAGCAGTTCTGC.

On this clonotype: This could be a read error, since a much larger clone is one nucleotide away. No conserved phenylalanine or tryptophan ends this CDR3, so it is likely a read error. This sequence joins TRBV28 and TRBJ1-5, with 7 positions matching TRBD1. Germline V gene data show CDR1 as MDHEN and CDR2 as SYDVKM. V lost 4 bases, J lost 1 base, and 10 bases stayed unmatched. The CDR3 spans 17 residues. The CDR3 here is CASSSAGGGRSNQPQHL. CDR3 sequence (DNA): TGTGCCAGCAGTTCCGCAGGGGGGGGGCGCAGCAATCAGCCCCAGCATCTT.

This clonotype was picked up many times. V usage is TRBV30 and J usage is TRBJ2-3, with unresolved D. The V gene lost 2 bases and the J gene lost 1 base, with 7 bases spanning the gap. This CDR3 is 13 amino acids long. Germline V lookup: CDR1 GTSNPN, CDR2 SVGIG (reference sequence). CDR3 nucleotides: TGTGCCTGGAGTACTGGAGGCACAGATACGCAGTATTTT. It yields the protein CAWSTGGTDTQYF. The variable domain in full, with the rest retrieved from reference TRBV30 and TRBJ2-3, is SQTIHQWPATLVQPVGSPLSLECTVEGTSNPNLYWYRQAAGRGLQLLFYSVGIGQISSEVPQNLSASRPQDRQFILSSKKLLLSDSGFYLCAWSTGGTDTQYFGPGTRLTVL.

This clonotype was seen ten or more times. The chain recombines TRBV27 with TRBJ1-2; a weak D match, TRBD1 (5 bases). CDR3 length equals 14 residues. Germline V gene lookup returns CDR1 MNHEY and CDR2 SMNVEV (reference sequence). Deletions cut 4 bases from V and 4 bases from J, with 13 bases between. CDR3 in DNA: TGTGCCAGCAGTTCTCAGGACACCTCCTATGGCTACACCTTC. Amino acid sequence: CASSSQDTSYGYTF.

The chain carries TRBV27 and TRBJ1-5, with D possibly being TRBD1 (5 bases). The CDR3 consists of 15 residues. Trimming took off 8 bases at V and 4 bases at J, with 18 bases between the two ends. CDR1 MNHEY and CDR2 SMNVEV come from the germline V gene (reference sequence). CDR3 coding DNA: TGTGCCAGCGCGGAGTCATCCCCAGGGAATCAGCCCCAGCATTTT. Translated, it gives CASAESSPGNQPQHF.

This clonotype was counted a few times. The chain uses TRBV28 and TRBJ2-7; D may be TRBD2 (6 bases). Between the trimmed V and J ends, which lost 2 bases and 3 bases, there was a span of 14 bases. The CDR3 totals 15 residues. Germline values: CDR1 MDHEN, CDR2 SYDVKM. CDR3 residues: CASSLRAGLRYEQYF. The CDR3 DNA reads TGTGCCAGCAGTTTAAGGGCGGGGCTTCGCTACGAGCAGTACTTC.

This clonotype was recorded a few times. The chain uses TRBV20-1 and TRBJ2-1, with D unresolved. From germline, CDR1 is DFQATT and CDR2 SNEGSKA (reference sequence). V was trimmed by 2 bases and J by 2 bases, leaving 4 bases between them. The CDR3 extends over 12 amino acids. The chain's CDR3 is CSARNTYNEQFF. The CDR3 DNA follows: TGCAGTGCTAGAAACACCTACAATGAGCAGTTCTTC.

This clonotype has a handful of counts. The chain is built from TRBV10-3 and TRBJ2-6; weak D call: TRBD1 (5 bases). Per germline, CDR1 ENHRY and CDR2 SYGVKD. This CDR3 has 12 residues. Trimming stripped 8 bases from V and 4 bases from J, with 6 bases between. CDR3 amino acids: CAIQGGANVLTF. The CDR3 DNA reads TGTGCCATCCAGGGCGGGGCCAACGTCCTGACTTTC.

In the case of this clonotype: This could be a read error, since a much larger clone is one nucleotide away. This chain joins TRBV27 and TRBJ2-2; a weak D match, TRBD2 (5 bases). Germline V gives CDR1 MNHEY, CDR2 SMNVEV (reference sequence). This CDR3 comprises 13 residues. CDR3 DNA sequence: TGTGCCAGCAGTAACGCCAACACCGGGGAGCTGTCTTTT. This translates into CASSNANTGELSF.

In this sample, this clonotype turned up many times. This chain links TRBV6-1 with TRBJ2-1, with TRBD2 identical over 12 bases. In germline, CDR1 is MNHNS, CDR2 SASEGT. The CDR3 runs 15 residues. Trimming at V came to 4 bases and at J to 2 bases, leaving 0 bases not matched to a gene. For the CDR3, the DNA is TGTGCCAGCAGTGGACTAGCGGGAGCCTACAATGAGCAGTTCTTC. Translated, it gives CASSGLAGAYNEQFF.

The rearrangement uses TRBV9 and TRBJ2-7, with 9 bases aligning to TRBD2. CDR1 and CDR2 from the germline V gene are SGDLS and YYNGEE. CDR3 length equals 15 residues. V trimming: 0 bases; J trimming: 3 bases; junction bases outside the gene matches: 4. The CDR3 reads CASSVGSGRLYEQYF. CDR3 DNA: TGTGCCAGCAGCGTAGGAAGCGGGAGGCTCTACGAGCAGTACTTC.

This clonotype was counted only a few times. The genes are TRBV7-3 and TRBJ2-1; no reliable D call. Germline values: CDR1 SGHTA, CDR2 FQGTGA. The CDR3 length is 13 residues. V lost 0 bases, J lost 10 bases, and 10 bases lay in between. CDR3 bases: TGTGCCAGCAGCTTAACTCCGCCGGGCGAGCAGTTCTTC. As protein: CASSLTPPGEQFF.

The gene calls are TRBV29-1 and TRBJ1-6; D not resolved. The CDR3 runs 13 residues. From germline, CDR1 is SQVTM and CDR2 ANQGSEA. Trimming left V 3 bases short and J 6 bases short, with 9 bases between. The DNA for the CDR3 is TGCAGCGTTGACTGGACCCGTAATTCACCCCTCCACTTT. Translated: CSVDWTRNSPLHF.

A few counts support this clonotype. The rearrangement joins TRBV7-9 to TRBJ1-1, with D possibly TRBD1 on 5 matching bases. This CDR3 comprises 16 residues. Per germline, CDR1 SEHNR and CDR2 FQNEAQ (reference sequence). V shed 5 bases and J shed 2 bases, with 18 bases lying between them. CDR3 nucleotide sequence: TGTGCCAGCAGCCCCGGTGGGGCAGAGGGAAACACTGAAGCTTTCTTT. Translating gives CASSPGGAEGNTEAFF.

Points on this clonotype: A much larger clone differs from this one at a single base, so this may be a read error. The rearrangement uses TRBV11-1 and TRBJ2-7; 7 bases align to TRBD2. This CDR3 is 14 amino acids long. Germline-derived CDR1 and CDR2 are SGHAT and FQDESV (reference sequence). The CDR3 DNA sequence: TGTGCCAGCAGCTTACGGGAGGTTGCCTACGGGCAGTACTTC. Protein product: CASSLREVAYGQYF.

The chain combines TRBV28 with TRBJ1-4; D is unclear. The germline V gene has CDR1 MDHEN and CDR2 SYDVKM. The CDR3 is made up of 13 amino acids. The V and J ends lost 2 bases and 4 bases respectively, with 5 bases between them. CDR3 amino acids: CASSLSRNEKLFF. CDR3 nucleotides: TGTGCCAGCAGTTTAAGCCGTAATGAAAAACTGTTTTTT.

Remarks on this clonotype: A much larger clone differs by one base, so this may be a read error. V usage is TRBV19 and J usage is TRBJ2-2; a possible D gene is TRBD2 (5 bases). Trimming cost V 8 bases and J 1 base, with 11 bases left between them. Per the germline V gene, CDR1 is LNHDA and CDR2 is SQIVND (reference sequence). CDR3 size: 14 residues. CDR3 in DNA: TGTGCCAGTGGAGGACTGAGGAACACCGGGGAGCTGTTTTTT. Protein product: CASGGLRNTGELFF.

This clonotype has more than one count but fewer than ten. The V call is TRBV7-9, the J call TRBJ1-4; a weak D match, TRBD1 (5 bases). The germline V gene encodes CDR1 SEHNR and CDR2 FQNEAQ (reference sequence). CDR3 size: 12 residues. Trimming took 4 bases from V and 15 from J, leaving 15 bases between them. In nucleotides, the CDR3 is TGTGCCAGCAGCTCAGGTCAGGGAAGGGTGTTTTTT. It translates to CASSSGQGRVFF.

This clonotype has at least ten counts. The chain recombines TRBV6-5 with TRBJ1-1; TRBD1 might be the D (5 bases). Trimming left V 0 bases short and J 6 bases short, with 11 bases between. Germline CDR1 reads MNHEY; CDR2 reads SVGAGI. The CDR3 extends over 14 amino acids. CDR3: CASSYSRGRPEAFF. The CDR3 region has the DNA TGTGCCAGCAGTTACTCGAGGGGACGCCCTGAAGCTTTCTTT.